The source of this TCR beta chain is a study of blood T cell repertoires in COVID-19. Overall study: The analysed material was cDNA or gDNA that came from T cells, B-cell-depleted T cells, or PBMCs.

This CDR3 has 14 residues. V was clipped by 0 bases and J by 6 bases, with 9 bases between them. Germline CDR1 reads LNHDA; CDR2 reads SQIVND (reference sequence). Original handling: Amplification with reference gene primers provided the estimates of nucleated cell counts. TCRdb's copy holds only in-frame clones and misses some; the assay was immunoSEQ multiplex PCR. That table gives V, J and clone size, and the DNA gave D and trimming. The table shows 200,000 to 250,000 clones, with 60% to 85% occurring only once. This clone was observed a handful of times. The chain links TRBV19 to TRBJ2-1; D call uncertain. The specimen was peripheral blood. The TCR was taken from a woman in her 70s with acute or convalescent COVID-19. As DNA, the CDR3 is TGTGCCAGTAGTATAGACCGACTCCGCAATGAGCAGTTCTTC. Amino acid sequence: CASSIDRLRNEQFF.